This TCR beta chain was identified during a study of STAT5B mutations in CD4+ large granular lymphocyte leukemia. This clone was seen only once. TCRdb's table, derived via immunoSEQ multiplex PCR, lists solely in-frame clones and lacks some. The data show 25,000 to 35,000 clones, with under 85% seen just once and 5.5% to 7.5% held by the top ten. The germline CDR1 and CDR2 sequences are ENHRY and SYGVKD. The CDR3 has 12 residues. V dropped 6 bases and J dropped 2 bases, with 7 bases sitting between them. The clonotype originates from a human donor in good health. Sequencing was done on a sample of CD4+ T cells from blood buffy coats. This rearrangement joins TRBV10-3 to TRBJ1-2; D gene ambiguous. CDR3 sequence reads: CAISQENYGYTF. The DNA for the CDR3 is TGTGCCATCAGCCAGGAAAACTATGGCTACACCTTC.